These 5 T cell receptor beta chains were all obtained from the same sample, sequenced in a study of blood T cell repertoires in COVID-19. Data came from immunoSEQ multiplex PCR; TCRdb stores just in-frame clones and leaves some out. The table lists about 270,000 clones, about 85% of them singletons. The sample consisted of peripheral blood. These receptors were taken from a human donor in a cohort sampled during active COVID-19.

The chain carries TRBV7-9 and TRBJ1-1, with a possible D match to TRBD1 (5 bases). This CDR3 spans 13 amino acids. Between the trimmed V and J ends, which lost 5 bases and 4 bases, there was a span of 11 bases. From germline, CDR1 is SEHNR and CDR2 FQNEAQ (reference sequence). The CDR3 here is CASSGGTFTEAFF. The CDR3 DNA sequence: TGTGCCAGCAGCGGAGGGACGTTCACTGAAGCTTTCTTT.

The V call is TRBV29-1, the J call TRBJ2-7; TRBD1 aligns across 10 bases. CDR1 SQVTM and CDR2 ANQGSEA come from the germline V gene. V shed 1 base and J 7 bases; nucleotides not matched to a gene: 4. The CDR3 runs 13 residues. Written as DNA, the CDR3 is TGCAGCGTTGAAGGGACAGGGGGGGGTGAGCAGTACTTC. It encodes CSVEGTGGGEQYF.

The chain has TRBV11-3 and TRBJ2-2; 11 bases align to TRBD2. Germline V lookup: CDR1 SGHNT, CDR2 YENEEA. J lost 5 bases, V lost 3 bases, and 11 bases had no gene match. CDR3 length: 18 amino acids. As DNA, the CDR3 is TGTGCCAGCAGCTTCAGAGGTAGCGGGAGGGTCGGTACCGGGGAGCTGTTTTTT. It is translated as CASSFRGSGRVGTGELFF.

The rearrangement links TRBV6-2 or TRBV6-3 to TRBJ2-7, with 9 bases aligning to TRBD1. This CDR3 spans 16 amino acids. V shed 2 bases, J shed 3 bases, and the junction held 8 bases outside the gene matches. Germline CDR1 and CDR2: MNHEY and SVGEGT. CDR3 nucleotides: TGTGCCAGCAGTTACACCTCCGGGACAGGGCACTACGAGCAGTACTTC. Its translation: CASSYTSGTGHYEQYF.

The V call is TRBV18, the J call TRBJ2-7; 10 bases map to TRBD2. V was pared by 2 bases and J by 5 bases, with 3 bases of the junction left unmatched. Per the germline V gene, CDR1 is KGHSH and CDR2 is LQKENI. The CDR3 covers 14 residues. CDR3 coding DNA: TGTGCCAGCTCACCAGCTAGCGGGAGTGACGAGCAGTACTTC. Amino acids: CASSPASGSDEQYF. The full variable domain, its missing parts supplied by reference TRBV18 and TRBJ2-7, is NAGVMQNPRHLVRRRGQEARLRCSPMKGHSHVYWYRQLPEEGLKFMVYLQKENIIDESGMPKERFSAEFPKEGPSILRIQQVVRGDSAAYFCASSPASGSDEQYFGPGTRLTVT.